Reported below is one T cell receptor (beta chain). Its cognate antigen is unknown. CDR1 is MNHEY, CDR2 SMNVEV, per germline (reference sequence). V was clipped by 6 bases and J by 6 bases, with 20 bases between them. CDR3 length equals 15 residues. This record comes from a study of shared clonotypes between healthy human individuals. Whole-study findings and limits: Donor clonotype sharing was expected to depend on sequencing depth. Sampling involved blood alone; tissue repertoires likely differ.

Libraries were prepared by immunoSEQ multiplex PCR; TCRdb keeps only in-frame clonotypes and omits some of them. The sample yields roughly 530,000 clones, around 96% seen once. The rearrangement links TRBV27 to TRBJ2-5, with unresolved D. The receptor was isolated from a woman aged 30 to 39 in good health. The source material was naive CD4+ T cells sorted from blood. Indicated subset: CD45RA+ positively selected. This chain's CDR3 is CASRSVSSKMKTQYF. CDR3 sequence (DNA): TGTGCCAGCAGAAGCGTCAGCTCGAAAATGAAGACCCAGTACTTC.